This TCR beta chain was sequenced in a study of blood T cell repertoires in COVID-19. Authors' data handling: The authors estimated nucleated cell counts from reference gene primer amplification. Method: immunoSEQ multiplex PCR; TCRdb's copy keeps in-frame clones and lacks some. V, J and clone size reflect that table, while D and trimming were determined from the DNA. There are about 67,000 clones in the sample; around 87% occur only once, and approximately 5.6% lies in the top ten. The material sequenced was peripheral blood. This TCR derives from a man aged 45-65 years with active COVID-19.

CDR3 sequence (DNA): TGCGCCAGCAGCAGCCGAGGGGGCGGAGGGGGCACAGATACGCAGTATTTT. This codes for CASSSRGGGGGTDTQYF. The genes are TRBV4-3 and TRBJ2-3, with D tentatively TRBD1 (7 bases). Trimming shortened V by 5 bases and J by 1 base, and 19 bases separated the two germline ends. CDR1 is LGHNA, CDR2 YSLEER, per germline. The length of the CDR3 is 17 residues.